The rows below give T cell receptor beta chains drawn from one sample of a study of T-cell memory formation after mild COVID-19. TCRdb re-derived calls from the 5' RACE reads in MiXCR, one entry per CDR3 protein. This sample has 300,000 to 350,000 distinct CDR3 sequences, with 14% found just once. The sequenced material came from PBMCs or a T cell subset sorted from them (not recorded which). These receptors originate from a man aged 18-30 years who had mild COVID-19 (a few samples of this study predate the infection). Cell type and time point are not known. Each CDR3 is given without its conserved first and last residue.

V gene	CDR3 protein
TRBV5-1	ASSTGTSSTQYTQY
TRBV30	AWKQEGHNEQF
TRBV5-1	ASSLGPAGTGETQY
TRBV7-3	ASSPSGSSLGEQF
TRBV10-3	ATRDLHGYT
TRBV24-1	ATSDTPRDRGGNEQF
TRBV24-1	ATSDPRSSTEAF
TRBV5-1	ASSFGSGGEETQY
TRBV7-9	ASSSTIGRGLSTDTQY
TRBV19	ASSPVNGFDEQF
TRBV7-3	ASGANSYNEQF
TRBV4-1	ASSQREGTDTQY
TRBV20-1	SARTLTTYEQY
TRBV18	ASSPPDRRYEQY
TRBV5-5	ASSLKDRGNEQY
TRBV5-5	ASSRGPGDLGNQPQH
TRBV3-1	ASSPGTSGPAETQY
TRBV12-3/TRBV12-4	ASSWGGAGGDTQY
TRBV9	ASSLGQINYGYT
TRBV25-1	ASSELDQGQGWNGYT
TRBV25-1	ASRDQVRAEAF
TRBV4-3	ASSQVGFGPQH
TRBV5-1	ASSLGDRGPDEQF
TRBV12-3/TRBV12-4	ASGDITGNTIY
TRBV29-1	SVGKLYNEQF